What follows are 3 T cell receptor beta chains derived from one specimen sequenced in a study of T cells in Graves' hyperthyroidism and ophthalmopathy. RNA transcripts gave rise to amplified TCR beta CDR3 regions. The primer set for the first-round RT-PCR of the TCR CDR3 was HTBI. One entry per CDR3 protein, called by TCRdb with MiXCR from the multiplex PCR reads. The table lists roughly 100,000 distinct CDR3 sequences, 40% to 50% of them singletons. What was sequenced was blood. The receptors were sampled from a man aged 40-49 years with Graves' hyperthyroidism.

The gene calls are TRBV5-1 and TRBJ1-2, with a weak D call TRBD1 (6 bases). This CDR3 contains 14 residues. Germline loops: CDR1 SGHRS, CDR2 YFSETQ. Deletions cut 4 bases from V and 7 bases from J, with 17 bases between. The CDR3 bases are TGCGCCAGCAGCCGGGAGGGGGTAACTGGTGGCTACACCTTC. Protein sequence: CASSREGVTGGYTF.

This clonotype appeared many times. This sequence joins TRBV19 and TRBJ2-7; 14 positions match TRBD2. The V gene's germline CDR1 is LNHDA and CDR2 SQIVND (reference sequence). The CDR3 runs 16 residues. Losses at the gene ends were 5 bases for V and 1 base for J; bases not matched to a gene: 4. CDR3 sequence reads: CASSRGTSGGSYEQYF. DNA of the CDR3: TGTGCCAGTAGTCGAGGGACTAGCGGGGGTTCCTACGAGCAGTACTTC.

Points on this clonotype: A read error may be the cause here, since a much bigger clone is one base away. This chain joins TRBV2 and TRBJ1-5; a weak D match, TRBD1 (5 bases). Trimming pared 6 bases from V and 3 bases from J, leaving 18 bases between. From germline, CDR1 is SNHLY and CDR2 FYNNEI. CDR3 length: 16 residues. In nucleotides, the CDR3 is TGTGCCAGCAGCCAAGTGGGCCGGGGGAACAATCAGCCCCAGCATTTT. Translating it yields CASSQVGRGNNQPQHF.